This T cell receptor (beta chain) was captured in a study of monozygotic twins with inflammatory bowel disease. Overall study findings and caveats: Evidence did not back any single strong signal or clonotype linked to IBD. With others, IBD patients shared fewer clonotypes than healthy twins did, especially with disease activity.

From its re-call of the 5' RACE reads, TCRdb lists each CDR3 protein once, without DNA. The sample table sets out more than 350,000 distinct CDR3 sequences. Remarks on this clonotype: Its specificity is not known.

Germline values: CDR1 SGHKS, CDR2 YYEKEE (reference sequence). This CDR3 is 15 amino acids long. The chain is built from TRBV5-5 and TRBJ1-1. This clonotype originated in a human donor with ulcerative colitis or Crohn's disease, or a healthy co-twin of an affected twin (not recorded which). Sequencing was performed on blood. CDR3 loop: CASSPGLAMNTEAFF.